The 8 T cell receptor beta chains given below trace back to one sample, sequenced in a study of monozygotic twins with inflammatory bowel disease. TCRdb reprocessed the 5' RACE reads and reports one entry per CDR3 protein, with no DNA. The table lists 200,000 to 250,000 distinct CDR3 sequences. Sequences were obtained from blood. The source is a human donor with ulcerative colitis or Crohn's disease, or a healthy co-twin of an affected twin (not recorded which).

The V call is TRBV5-6, the J call TRBJ1-3; there is no DNA to check the TCRdb D call of TRBD1. Germline V CDR1 and CDR2: SGHDT, YYEEEE. The CDR3 is made up of 17 amino acids. The CDR3 sequence is CASSWVGAPFSGNTIYF.

The chain employs TRBV7-3 and TRBJ1-1; TCRdb names TRBD1, which stays unverified in the absence of DNA. Germline V gene sequence: CDR1 SGHTA, CDR2 FQGTGA. The CDR3 sequence is 13 residues long. The CDR3: CASSSRGNTEAFF.

V gene TRBV6-1 combines with J gene TRBJ1-6; TCRdb reports TRBD1, a call that lacks DNA to check it against. This CDR3 contains 14 residues. Germline V gene sequence: CDR1 MNHNS, CDR2 SASEGT. The CDR3 is CASSTGQRGSPLHF.

V and J are TRBV19 and TRBJ2-1; the TCRdb call, TRBD2, lacks DNA for checking. Germline-derived CDR1 and CDR2 are LNHDA and SQIVND (reference sequence). The CDR3 covers 15 residues. The CDR3 reads CASSIGEGPYNEQFF.

This chain links TRBV7-3 with TRBJ2-2. CDR1 and CDR2 from the germline V gene are SGHTA and FQGTGA. This CDR3 comprises 16 residues. The CDR3 here is CASSTYTGVNTGELFF.

The CDR3: CASRQSYNSPLHF. This chain connects TRBV12-3 or TRBV12-4 to TRBJ1-6. The CDR3 covers 13 residues.

The V gene is TRBV7-8, the J gene TRBJ2-1; without DNA, the TCRdb call of TRBD1 cannot be checked. The germline V gene encodes CDR1 SGHVS and CDR2 FQNEAQ. The CDR3 consists of 19 residues. CDR3 amino acids: CASSSTDRGSRLDGHEQFF.

The rearrangement joins TRBV15 to TRBJ2-7; TCRdb's D call, TRBD1, is unchecked because there is no DNA. Germline V gene sequence: CDR1 LNHNV, CDR2 YYDKDF (reference sequence). This CDR3 contains 13 residues. CDR3 in amino acids: CATSRLTGAEQYF. The full variable domain, in which reference TRBV15 and TRBJ2-7 provide the parts outside the CDR3, is DAMVIQNPRYQVTQFGKPVTLSCSQTLNHNVMYWYQQKSSQAPKLLFHYYDKDFNNEADTPDNFQSRRPNTSFCFLDIRSPGLGDTAMYLCATSRLTGAEQYFGPGTRLTVT.